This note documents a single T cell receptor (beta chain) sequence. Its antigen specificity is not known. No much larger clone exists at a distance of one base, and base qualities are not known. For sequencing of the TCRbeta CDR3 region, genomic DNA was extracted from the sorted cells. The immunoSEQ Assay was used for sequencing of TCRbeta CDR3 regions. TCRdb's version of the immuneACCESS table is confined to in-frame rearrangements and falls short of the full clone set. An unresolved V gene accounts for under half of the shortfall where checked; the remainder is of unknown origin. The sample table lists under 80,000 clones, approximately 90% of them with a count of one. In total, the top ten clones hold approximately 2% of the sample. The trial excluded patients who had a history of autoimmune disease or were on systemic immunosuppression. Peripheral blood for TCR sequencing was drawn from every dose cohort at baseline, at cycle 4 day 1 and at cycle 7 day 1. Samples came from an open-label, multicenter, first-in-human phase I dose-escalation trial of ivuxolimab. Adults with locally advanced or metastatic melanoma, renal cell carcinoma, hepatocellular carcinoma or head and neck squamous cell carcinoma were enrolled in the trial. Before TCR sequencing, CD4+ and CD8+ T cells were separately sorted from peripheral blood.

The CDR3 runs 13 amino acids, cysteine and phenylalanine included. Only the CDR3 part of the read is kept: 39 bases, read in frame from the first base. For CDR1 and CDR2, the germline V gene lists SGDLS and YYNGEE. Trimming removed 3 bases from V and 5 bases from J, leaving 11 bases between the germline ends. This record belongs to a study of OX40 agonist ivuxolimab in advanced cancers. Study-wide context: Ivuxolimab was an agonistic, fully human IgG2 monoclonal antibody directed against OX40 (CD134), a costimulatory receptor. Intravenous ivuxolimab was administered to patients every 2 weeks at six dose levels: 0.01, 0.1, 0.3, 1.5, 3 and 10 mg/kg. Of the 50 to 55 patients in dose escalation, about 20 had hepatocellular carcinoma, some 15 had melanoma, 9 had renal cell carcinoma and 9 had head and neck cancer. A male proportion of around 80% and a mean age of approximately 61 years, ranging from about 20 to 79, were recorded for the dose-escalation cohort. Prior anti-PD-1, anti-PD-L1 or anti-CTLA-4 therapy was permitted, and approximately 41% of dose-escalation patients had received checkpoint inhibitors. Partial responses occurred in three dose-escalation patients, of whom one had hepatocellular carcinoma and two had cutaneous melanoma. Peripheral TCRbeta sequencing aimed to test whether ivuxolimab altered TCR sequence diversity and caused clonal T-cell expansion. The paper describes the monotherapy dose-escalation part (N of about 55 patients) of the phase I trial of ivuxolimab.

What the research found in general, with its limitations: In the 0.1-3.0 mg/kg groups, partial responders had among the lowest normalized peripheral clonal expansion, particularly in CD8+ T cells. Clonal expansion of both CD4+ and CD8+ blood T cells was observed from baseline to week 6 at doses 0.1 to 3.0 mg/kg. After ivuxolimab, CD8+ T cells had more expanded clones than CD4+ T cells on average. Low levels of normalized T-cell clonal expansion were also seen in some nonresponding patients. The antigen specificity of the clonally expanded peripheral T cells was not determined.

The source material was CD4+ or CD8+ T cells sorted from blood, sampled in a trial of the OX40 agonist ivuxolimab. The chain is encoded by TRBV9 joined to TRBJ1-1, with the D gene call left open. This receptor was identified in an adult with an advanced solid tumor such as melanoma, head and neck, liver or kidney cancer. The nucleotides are TGTGCCAGCAGCGAGATTACAGAAACTGAAGCTTTCTTT. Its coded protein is CASSEITETEAFF.